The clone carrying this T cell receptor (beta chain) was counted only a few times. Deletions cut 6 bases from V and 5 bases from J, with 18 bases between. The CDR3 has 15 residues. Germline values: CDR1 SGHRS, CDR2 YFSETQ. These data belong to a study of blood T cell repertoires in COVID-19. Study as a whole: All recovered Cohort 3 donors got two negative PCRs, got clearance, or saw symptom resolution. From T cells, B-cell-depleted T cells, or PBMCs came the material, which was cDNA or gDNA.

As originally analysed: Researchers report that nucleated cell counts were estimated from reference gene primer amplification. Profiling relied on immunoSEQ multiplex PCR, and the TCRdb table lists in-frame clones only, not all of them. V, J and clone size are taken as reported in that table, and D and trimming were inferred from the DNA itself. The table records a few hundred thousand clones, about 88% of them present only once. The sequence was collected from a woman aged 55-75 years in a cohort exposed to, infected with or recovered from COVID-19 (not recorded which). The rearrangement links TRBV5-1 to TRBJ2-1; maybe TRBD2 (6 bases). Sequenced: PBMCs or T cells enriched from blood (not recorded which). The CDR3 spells CASTAWGGINNEQFF. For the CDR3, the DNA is TGCGCCAGCACCGCGTGGGGAGGAATAAACAATGAGCAGTTCTTC.